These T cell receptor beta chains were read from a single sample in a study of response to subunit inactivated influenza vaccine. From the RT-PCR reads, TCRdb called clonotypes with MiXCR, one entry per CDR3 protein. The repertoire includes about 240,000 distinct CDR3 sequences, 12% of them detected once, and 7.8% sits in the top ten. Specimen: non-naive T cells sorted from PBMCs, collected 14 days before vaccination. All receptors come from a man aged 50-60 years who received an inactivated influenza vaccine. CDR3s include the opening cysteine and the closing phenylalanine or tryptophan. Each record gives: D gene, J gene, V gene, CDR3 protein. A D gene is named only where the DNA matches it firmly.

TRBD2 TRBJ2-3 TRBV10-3 CAISDSGLAASSTDTQYF
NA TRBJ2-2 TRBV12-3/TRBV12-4 CASRVSGSTGELFF
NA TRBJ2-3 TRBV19 CASSMRTVTDTQYF
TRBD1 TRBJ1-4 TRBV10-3 CAISQTGIANEKLFF
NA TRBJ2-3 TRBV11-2 CASSLEPGGYDTDTQYF
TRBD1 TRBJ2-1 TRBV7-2 CASSSAGQGVGNEQFF
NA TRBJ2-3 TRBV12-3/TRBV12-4 CASSAGSGGWSTDTQYF
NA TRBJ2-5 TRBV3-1 CASSHAGSRGTQYF
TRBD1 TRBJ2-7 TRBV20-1 CSADDRVNEQYF
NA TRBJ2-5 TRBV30 CAWSVASPTRYF
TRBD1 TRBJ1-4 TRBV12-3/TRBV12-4 CASSRDRAGINEKLFF
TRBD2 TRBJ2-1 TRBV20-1 CSVAGGIGEQFF
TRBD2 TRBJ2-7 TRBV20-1 CSARTSGGYEQYF
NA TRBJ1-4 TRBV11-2 CASSSTIAEKLFF
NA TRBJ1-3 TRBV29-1 CSVVRGSGNTIYF
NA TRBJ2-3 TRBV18 CASSPSTDTQYF
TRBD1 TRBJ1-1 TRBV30 CAWGRGLNTEAFF
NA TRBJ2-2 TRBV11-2 CASSLRQVANTGELFF
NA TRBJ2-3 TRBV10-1 CASSESGIATDTQYF
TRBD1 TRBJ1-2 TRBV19 CASSAGTGSNYGYTF
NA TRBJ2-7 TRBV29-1 CSVARSANSYEQYF
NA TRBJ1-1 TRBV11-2 CASSLSTEFEAFF
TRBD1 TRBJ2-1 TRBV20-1 CSARGGQGPNEQFF
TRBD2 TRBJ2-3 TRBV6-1 CASSEIPPGLSTDTQYF
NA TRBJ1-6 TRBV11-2 CASSLYQVFDNSPLHF
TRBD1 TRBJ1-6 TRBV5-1 CASSPEGQGGSPLHF
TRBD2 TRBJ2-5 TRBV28 CASGLWEGPRETQYF
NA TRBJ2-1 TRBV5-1 CASSLAGEVFNEQFF
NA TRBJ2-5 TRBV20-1 CSARGEETQYF
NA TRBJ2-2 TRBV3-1 CASSPSGEAGELFF
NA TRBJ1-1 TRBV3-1 CASSPRGSRTEAFF
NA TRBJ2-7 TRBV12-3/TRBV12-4 CASSPLLAGVEQYF
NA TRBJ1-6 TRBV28 CASNPPSSYNSPLHF
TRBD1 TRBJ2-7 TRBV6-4 CASSVTDREF
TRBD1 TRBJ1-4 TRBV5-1 CASSGTGTGNEKLFF
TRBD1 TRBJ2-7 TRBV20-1 CSATDRGRTYEQYF
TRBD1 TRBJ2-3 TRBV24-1 CATSDLGTGDTDTQYF
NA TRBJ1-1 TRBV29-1 CSVEEGMNTEAFF
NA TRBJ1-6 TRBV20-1 CSARRGAAPNSPLHF
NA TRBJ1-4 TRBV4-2 CASSQVGSLGEKLFF
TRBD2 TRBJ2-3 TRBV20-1 CSARALAGNTDTQYF
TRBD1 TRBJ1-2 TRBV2 CASRLGQGVGYGYTF
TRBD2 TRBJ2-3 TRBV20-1 CSARRETAGGRGDTQYF
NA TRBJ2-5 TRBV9 CASSVMSGDSQETQYF
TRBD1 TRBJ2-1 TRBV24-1 CATSDRQGASYEQFF
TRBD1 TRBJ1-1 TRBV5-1 CASSRDGQALNTEAFF
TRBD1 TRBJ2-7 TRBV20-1 CSARDPPGQVSYEQYF